The T cell receptor (beta chain) described here comes from a study of T-cell memory formation after mild COVID-19. Constant-segment primers and 5'RACE yielded cDNA libraries for TCR alpha and TCR beta, each carrying sample barcodes and UMIs. From the 5' RACE reads, TCRdb called clonotypes with MiXCR, one entry per CDR3 protein. The data hold around 450,000 distinct CDR3 sequences, with 20% to 30% observed a single time. Specimen: PBMCs or a T cell subset sorted from them (not recorded which). The receptor's source is an adult woman who had mild COVID-19 (a few samples of this study predate the infection). Cell type and time point are not known.

CDR3 in amino acids: CASSEWRTTSTDTQYF. CDR3 sequence (DNA): TGTGCCAGCAGTGAATGGCGGACGACTAGCACAGATACGCAGTATTTT. This chain uses TRBV2 with TRBJ2-3, with D unclear. The germline gives CDR1 SNHLY, CDR2 FYNNEI. This CDR3 has 16 residues. The V and J ends lost 2 bases and 0 bases respectively, with 12 bases between them.